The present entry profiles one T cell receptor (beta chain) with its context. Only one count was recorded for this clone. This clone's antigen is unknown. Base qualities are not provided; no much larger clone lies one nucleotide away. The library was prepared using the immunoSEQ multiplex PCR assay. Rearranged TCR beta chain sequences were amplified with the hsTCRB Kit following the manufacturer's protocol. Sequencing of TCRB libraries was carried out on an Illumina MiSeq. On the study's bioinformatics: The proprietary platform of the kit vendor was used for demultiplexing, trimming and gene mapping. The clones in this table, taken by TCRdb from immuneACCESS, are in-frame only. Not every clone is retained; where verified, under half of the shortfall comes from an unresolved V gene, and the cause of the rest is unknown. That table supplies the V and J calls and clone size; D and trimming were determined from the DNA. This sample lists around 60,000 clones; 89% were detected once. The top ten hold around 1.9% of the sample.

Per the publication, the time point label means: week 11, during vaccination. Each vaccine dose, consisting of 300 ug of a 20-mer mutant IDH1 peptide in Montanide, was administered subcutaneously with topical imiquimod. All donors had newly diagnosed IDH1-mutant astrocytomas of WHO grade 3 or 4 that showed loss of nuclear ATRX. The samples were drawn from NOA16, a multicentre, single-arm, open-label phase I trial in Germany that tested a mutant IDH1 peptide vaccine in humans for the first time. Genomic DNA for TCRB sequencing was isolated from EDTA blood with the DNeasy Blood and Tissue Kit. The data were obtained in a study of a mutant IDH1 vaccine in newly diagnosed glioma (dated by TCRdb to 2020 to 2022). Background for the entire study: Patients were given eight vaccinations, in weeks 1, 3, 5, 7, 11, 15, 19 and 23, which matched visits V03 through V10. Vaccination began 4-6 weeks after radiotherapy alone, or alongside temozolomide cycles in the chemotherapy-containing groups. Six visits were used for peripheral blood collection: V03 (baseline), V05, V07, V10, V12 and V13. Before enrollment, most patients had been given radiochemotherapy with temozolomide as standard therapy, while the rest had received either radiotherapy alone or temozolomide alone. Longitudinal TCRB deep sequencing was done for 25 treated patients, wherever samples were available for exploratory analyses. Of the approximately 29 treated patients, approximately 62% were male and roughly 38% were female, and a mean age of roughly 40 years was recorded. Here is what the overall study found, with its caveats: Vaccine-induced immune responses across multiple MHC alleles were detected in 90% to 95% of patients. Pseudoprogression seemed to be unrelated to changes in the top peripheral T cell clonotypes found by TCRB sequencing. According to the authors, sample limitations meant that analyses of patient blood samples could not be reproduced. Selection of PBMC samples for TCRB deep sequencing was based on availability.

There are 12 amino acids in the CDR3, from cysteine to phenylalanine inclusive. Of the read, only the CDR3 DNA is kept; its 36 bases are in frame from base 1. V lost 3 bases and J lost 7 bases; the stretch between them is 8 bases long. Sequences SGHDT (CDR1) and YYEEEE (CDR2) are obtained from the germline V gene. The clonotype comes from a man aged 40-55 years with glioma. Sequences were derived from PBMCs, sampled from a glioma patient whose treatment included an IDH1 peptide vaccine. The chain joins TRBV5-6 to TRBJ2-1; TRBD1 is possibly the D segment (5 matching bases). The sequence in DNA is TGTGCCAGCAGCTCCGACAGTAATGAGCAGTTCTTC. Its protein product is CASSSDSNEQFF.